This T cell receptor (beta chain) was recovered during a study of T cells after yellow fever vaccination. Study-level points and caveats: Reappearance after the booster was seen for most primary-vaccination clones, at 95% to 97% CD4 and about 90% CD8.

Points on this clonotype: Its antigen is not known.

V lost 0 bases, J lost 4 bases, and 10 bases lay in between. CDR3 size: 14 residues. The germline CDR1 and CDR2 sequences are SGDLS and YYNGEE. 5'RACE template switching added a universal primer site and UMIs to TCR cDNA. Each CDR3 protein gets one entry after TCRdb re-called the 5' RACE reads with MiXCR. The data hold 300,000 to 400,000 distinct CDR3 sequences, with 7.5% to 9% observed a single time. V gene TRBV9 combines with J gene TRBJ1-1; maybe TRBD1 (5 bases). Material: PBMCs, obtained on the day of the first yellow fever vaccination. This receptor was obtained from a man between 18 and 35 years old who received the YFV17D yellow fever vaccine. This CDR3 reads CASSVGQGPTEAFF. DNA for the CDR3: TGTGCCAGCAGCGTAGGCCAGGGTCCCACTGAAGCTTTCTTT.